Shown below are 32 T cell receptor beta chains from a single sample sequenced in a study of T cells of healthy individuals. TCRdb called the 5' RACE reads again in MiXCR, with one record for every CDR3 protein. The sample contains tens of thousands of distinct CDR3 sequences, 5% of which appear only once. Receptors were obtained from a female donor in good health.

In its sample, this clonotype was seen many times. The chain joins TRBV7-9 to TRBJ2-5; no firm D call. Trimming took 5 bases from V and 7 from J, leaving 14 bases between them. Germline CDR1 reads SEHNR; CDR2 reads FQNEAQ (reference sequence). This CDR3 is 13 amino acids long. The CDR3 sequence: CASSLDSSGTQYF. CDR3 nucleotide sequence: TGTGCCAGCAGCCTTGACTCCTCTGGGACCCAGTACTTC. The complete variable domain, with remaining parts taken from reference TRBV7-9 and TRBJ2-5, reads DTGVSQNPRHKITKRGQNVTFRCDPISEHNRLYWYRQTLGQGPEFLTYFQNEAQLEKSRLLSDRFSAERPKGSFSTLEIQRTEQGDSAMYLCASSLDSSGTQYFGPGTRLLVL.

This clonotype was counted at least ten times. The genes are TRBV6-5 and TRBJ2-7; a possible D gene is TRBD1 (6 bases). CDR1 MNHEY and CDR2 SVGAGI come from the germline V gene. The germline V and J ends were trimmed by 5 bases and 2 bases, with 16 bases remaining between them. The CDR3 extends over 15 amino acids. CDR3 sequence reads: CASSLGGQSPYEQYF. Here the CDR3 DNA reads TGTGCCAGCAGTCTCGGAGGACAGAGCCCCTACGAGCAGTACTTC.

This clonotype was recorded at least ten times. V gene TRBV6-2 or TRBV6-3 combines with J gene TRBJ2-1; D is unclear. V was cut by 7 bases and J by 3 bases, with 7 bases left in between. This CDR3 is 12 amino acids long. Germline CDR1 reads MNHEY; CDR2 reads SVGEGT. DNA for the CDR3: TGTGCCAGCATGGAGTTCTACAATGAGCAGTTCTTC. Protein product: CASMEFYNEQFF.

This clonotype was detected many times. The chain combines TRBV7-9 with TRBJ2-1; 10 nucleotides agree with TRBD2. Germline V gene sequence: CDR1 SEHNR, CDR2 FQNEAQ (reference sequence). The V gene end was trimmed by 11 bases and the J gene end by 6 bases; junction bases not matched to a gene: 10. This CDR3 region has 14 residues. The CDR3 spells CALESGRALNEQFF. DNA for the CDR3: TGTGCCTTAGAGAGCGGGAGGGCCCTCAATGAGCAGTTCTTC.

This clonotype was picked up many times. The chain has TRBV18 and TRBJ2-3, with 12 bases that match TRBD2. V lost 2 bases to trimming and J lost 10 bases; unmatched junction nucleotides: 10. Looked up from germline, CDR1 is KGHSH and CDR2 is LQKENI. The CDR3 is 16 residues long. The CDR3 sequence is CASSPAASGRANAQYF. CDR3 nucleotides: TGTGCCAGCTCACCAGCCGCTAGCGGGAGGGCCAATGCGCAGTATTTT.

This clonotype was picked up many times. The rearrangement uses TRBV6-5 and TRBJ2-3; D not certain. Germline CDR1 is MNHEY and CDR2 is SVGAGI. Trimming left V 6 bases short and J 2 bases short, with 18 bases between. The CDR3 runs to 16 residues. The chain's CDR3 is CASSRLPRGLTDTQYF. The CDR3 DNA follows: TGTGCCAGCAGCCGACTCCCCCGCGGCCTCACAGATACGCAGTATTTT.

V and J are TRBV5-1 and TRBJ2-7, with 7 nucleotides matching TRBD1. In germline, CDR1 is SGHRS, CDR2 YFSETQ. The CDR3 covers 17 residues. V lost 3 bases to trimming and J lost 1 base; unmatched junction nucleotides: 13. The CDR3, as DNA: TGCGCCAGCAGCTCTGGACAGGTAGGGGGTAAGTCCTACGAGCAGTACTTC. Its protein product is CASSSGQVGGKSYEQYF.

This clonotype was observed many times. The chain is built from TRBV20-1 and TRBJ2-7; D uncertain. CDR1 DFQATT and CDR2 SNEGSKA come from the germline V gene (reference sequence). This CDR3 spans 12 amino acids. V shed 1 base and J shed 2 bases, with 6 bases lying between them. The CDR3 DNA reads as TGCAGTGCTAGAGTGCCCGCCTACGAGCAGTACTTC. As protein: CSARVPAYEQYF.

The gene calls are TRBV6-2 or TRBV6-3 and TRBJ1-1, with D possibly matching TRBD1 (6 bases). The V and J ends lost 6 bases and 0 bases respectively, with 14 bases between them. Germline-derived CDR1 and CDR2 are MNHEY and SVGEGT. The CDR3 is 15 residues long. CDR3 region: CASRGRGFMNTEAFF. The CDR3 DNA reads TGTGCCAGCAGGGGCAGGGGCTTCATGAACACTGAAGCTTTCTTT.

The J gene is TRBJ1-1, the V gene TRBV6-2 or TRBV6-3; D unclear. Germline loops: CDR1 MNHEY, CDR2 SVGEGT. V was pared by 5 bases and J by 1 base, with 26 bases between. The CDR3 spans 19 residues. CDR3 in DNA: TGTGCCAGCAGTACTATTAGGACTCCGGTAGCGAGGCAGAACACTGAAGCTTTCTTT. This sequence encodes CASSTIRTPVARQNTEAFF.

This clonotype occurred a few times. V and J are TRBV6-5 and TRBJ2-2; TRBD2 matches at 8 bases. The J segment lost 7 bases and the V segment lost 6 bases, leaving 10 bases of the junction unmatched. The CDR3 sequence is 15 residues long. Looked up from germline, CDR1 is MNHEY and CDR2 is SVGAGI. The CDR3 region is CASSPTSVMIGELFF. The CDR3 DNA is TGTGCCAGCAGCCCGACTAGCGTAATGATCGGGGAGCTGTTTTTT.

The rearrangement links TRBV2 to TRBJ2-3, with D possibly being TRBD1 or TRBD2 (5 bases each). Trimming removed 2 bases from V and 9 bases from J, with 9 bases in between. CDR3 length: 12 amino acids. Germline assignment: CDR1 SNHLY and CDR2 FYNNEI. CDR3 protein: CASSENWGTQYF. In DNA form, the CDR3 reads TGTGCCAGCAGTGAAAATTGGGGGACGCAGTATTTT.

This clonotype has a count of ten or more. The chain couples TRBV12-5 to TRBJ2-1, with a tentative D call TRBD2 (6 bases). Trimming removed 8 bases from V and 1 base from J, with 15 bases in between. This CDR3 spans 15 amino acids. In germline, CDR1 is LGHNT, CDR2 FRNRAP. CDR3 DNA sequence: TGTGCTAGTCGTCTAGCGCCTTCTTCCTACAATGAGCAGTTCTTC. As protein: CASRLAPSSYNEQFF.

This clonotype was recorded at least ten times. The genes are TRBV29-1 and TRBJ1-1; perhaps TRBD1 as D (6 bases). Trimming took off 7 bases at V and 0 bases at J, with 12 bases between the two ends. Germline lookup yields CDR1 SQVTM and CDR2 ANQGSEA. This CDR3 region has 13 residues. CDR3 in DNA: TGCAGCGCTGTGGGGGCGATGAACACTGAAGCTTTCTTT. It codes for CSAVGAMNTEAFF.

This clonotype was counted many times. The chain links TRBV11-1 to TRBJ2-4; 7 positions match TRBD1. This CDR3 contains 15 residues. The germline gives CDR1 SGHAT, CDR2 FQDESV (reference sequence). V lost 4 bases, J lost 2 bases, and 5 bases stayed unmatched. The CDR3 DNA is TGTGCCAGCAGCTCCGACAGGGTAACCAAAAACATTCAGTACTTC. It is translated as CASSSDRVTKNIQYF.

This clonotype was seen many times. The V call is TRBV7-2, the J call TRBJ1-2; unclear D gene. Trimming stripped 0 bases from V and 4 bases from J, with 9 bases between. The CDR3 is 14 amino acids. CDR1 is SGHTA and CDR2 is FQGNSA in the germline V gene. CDR3 bases: TGTGCCAGCAGCTTAGCCGAAAACAGCTATGGCTACACCTTC. It codes for CASSLAENSYGYTF.

This clonotype appeared many times. The rearrangement uses TRBV7-2 and TRBJ2-1; 9 nucleotides line up with TRBD1. Germline values: CDR1 SGHTA, CDR2 FQGNSA. This CDR3 spans 14 amino acids. With 6 bases clipped from V and 7 bases from J, the junction kept 7 bases outside the gene matches. This CDR3 reads CASRYTGGTNEQFF. CDR3 coding DNA: TGTGCCAGCAGATACACAGGGGGCACGAATGAGCAGTTCTTC.

At least ten counts were recorded for this clonotype. The V call is TRBV4-2, the J call TRBJ2-1; TRBD2 agrees at 8 bases. There are 19 residues in the CDR3. V was pared by 1 base and J by 8 bases, with 19 bases of the junction left unmatched. Germline values: CDR1 LGHNA, CDR2 YNFKEQ. This CDR3 is CASSQALTTFSSGRDEQFF. The CDR3 coding sequence is TGTGCCAGCAGCCAAGCTTTGACAACTTTCTCTAGCGGGCGCGATGAGCAGTTCTTC.

The rearrangement links TRBV2 to TRBJ2-4; D is ambiguous. CDR3 length equals 14 residues. Germline values: CDR1 SNHLY, CDR2 FYNNEI. V was clipped by 2 bases and J by 0 bases, with 5 bases between them. Written as DNA, the CDR3 is TGTGCCAGCAGTGAAATCCTAGCCAAAAACATTCAGTACTTC. Translating it yields CASSEILAKNIQYF.

At least ten counts were recorded for this clonotype. The chain combines TRBV9 with TRBJ2-1; 10 bases are shared with TRBD2. J was trimmed by 3 bases and V by 3 bases; bases with no gene match: 3. The CDR3 runs 15 residues. CDR1 and CDR2 (germline): SGDLS, YYNGEE. The CDR3 is CASSAGLALYNEQFF. In nucleotides, the CDR3 is TGTGCCAGCAGCGCGGGACTAGCGCTCTACAATGAGCAGTTCTTC.

This clonotype was detected a few times. This chain connects TRBV12-3 or TRBV12-4 to TRBJ2-5; 13 bases line up with TRBD2. V lost 5 bases to trimming and J lost 5 bases; unmatched junction nucleotides: 2. The CDR3 contains 14 residues. The CDR3 sequence: CASSLTSGRETQYF. The CDR3 DNA follows: TGTGCCAGCAGTCTGACTAGCGGGAGGGAGACCCAGTACTTC.

Comment on this clonotype: This could be a read error, since a much larger clone is one nucleotide away. The rearrangement links TRBV4-2 to TRBJ2-2; no clear D. The germline V gene encodes CDR1 LGHNA and CDR2 YNFKEQ. V lost 0 bases and J lost 7, with 15 bases in between. CDR3 length: 16 amino acids. The CDR3 sequence: CASSQEAAQFCGELFF. The DNA for the CDR3 is TGTGCCAGCAGCCAAGAGGCGGCCCAGTTTTGCGGGGAGCTGTTTTTT.

This clonotype was seen a handful of times. Written as DNA, the CDR3 is TGTGCCAGCAGTTTAGCGGGGAGGCAGCGGGGCACAGATACGCAGTATTTT. As protein: CASSLAGRQRGTDTQYF. The rearrangement joins TRBV12-3 or TRBV12-4 to TRBJ2-3; a possible D gene is TRBD2 (6 bases). Deletions cut 0 bases from V and 1 base from J, with 14 bases between. The CDR3 is made up of 17 amino acids.

This clonotype was counted many times. V gene TRBV7-6 combines with J gene TRBJ2-1, with TRBD1 identical over 8 bases. The J segment lost 12 bases and the V segment lost 5 bases, leaving 9 bases of the junction unmatched. Germline-derived CDR1 and CDR2 are SGHVS and FNYEAQ. The CDR3 is 13 amino acids. CDR3 amino acids: CASSQGQEVGQFF. The CDR3 region has the DNA TGTGCCAGCAGCCAGGGACAGGAGGTCGGGCAGTTCTTC.

In its sample, this clonotype was seen a few times. This chain connects TRBV2 to TRBJ2-1; TRBD2 aligns across 7 bases. V gave up 7 bases and J gave up 7 bases; unmatched junction bases: 16. The germline CDR1 and CDR2 sequences are SNHLY and FYNNEI. CDR3 length equals 16 residues. CDR3 coding DNA: TGTGCCAGCAACCGGATAGGGGAGGGAGCGGGGAATGAGCAGTTCTTC. It specifies CASNRIGEGAGNEQFF.

This clonotype has ten or more counts. The chain links TRBV4-3 to TRBJ2-3; 10 nucleotides match TRBD2. Germline V gene data show CDR1 as LGHNA and CDR2 as YSLEER. The V and J ends lost 0 bases and 9 bases, in that order; junction bases with no gene match: 9. This CDR3 has 16 amino acids. The CDR3 coding sequence is TGCGCCAGCAGCCAAGAAGGGAGCGGGAGGGCCACGACGCAGTATTTT. Residues: CASSQEGSGRATTQYF.

Ten or more counts support this clonotype. V is TRBV7-2 and J is TRBJ1-1, with D perhaps TRBD1 (5 bases). Germline assignment: CDR1 SGHTA and CDR2 FQGNSA. V dropped 5 bases and J dropped 4 bases, with 14 bases sitting between them. The CDR3 is 14 amino acids. The CDR3 sequence: CASSTEPGVTEAFF. In DNA form, the CDR3 reads TGTGCCAGCAGCACGGAACCGGGGGTCACTGAAGCTTTCTTT.

This clonotype was seen ten or more times. The chain combines TRBV7-2 with TRBJ2-2; no clear D gene. The length of the CDR3 is 13 residues. V was cut by 3 bases and J by 6 bases, with 8 bases left in between. CDR1 and CDR2 from the germline V gene are SGHTA and FQGNSA. The CDR3 reads CASSFSVPGELFF. The CDR3 DNA is TGTGCCAGCAGCTTTTCCGTCCCCGGGGAGCTGTTTTTT.

This clonotype was found many times. The chain links TRBV20-1 to TRBJ2-7; tentative D call: TRBD1 (6 bases). V lost 0 bases to trimming and J lost 3 bases, with 12 bases between them. The CDR3 is 14 residues long. The germline CDR1 and CDR2 sequences are DFQATT and SNEGSKA (reference sequence). CDR3 residues: CSAREAGESYEQYF. The CDR3, as DNA: TGCAGTGCTAGAGAGGCAGGGGAGAGCTACGAGCAGTACTTC.

This clonotype was seen many times. This chain connects TRBV5-1 to TRBJ1-1; no clear D gene. Trimming removed 0 bases from V and 4 bases from J, with 13 bases in between. Germline-derived CDR1 and CDR2 are SGHRS and YFSETQ. The CDR3 consists of 15 residues. CDR3 nucleotide sequence: TGCGCCAGCAGCTTGGACGGCAGAGGGCCCACTGAAGCTTTCTTT. This gives the protein CASSLDGRGPTEAFF.

This clonotype was counted ten times or more. This chain joins TRBV29-1 and TRBJ2-7; 7 bases are shared with TRBD2. Unmatched junction bases numbered 7, after V lost 5 bases and J lost 3 bases. CDR1 and CDR2 from the germline V gene are SQVTM and ANQGSEA. The CDR3 covers 13 residues. The CDR3 is CSVLTSANYEQYF. The CDR3 DNA reads TGCAGCGTTTTAACTAGCGCTAACTACGAGCAGTACTTC.

This clonotype was seen a few times. This rearrangement joins TRBV28 to TRBJ2-7; the D call may be TRBD1 or TRBD2 (5 bases each). Trimming left V 7 bases short and J 3 bases short, with 13 bases between. In germline, CDR1 is MDHEN, CDR2 SYDVKM. CDR3 size: 13 residues. CDR3 amino acids: CASNGAGIYEQYF. The CDR3 DNA reads as TGTGCCAGCAACGGGGCAGGGATCTACGAGCAGTACTTC. The full variable domain, its missing parts supplied by reference TRBV28 and TRBJ2-7, is DVKVTQSSRYLVKRTGEKVFLECVQDMDHENMFWYRQDPGLGLRLIYFSYDVKMKEKGDIPEGYSVSREKKERFSLILESASTNQTSMYLCASNGAGIYEQYFGPGTRLTVT.